The 23 T cell receptor beta chains below were found in one sample sequenced in a study of blood T cell repertoires in COVID-19. Method: immunoSEQ multiplex PCR; TCRdb's copy keeps in-frame clones and lacks some. The repertoire has roughly 71,000 clones, approximately 90% of them found once; the top ten carry 2%. Sequencing was done on a sample of peripheral blood. The receptors originated from a man aged 25-45 years with acute or convalescent COVID-19.

The chain employs TRBV6-5 and TRBJ2-4, with D possibly matching TRBD1 (7 bases). V shed 6 bases and J shed 9 bases, with 9 bases lying between them. CDR3 length: 11 residues. Germline CDR1 MNHEY, CDR2 SVGAGI. The CDR3 sequence: CASSQGGIQYF. As DNA, the CDR3 is TGTGCCAGCAGCCAGGGGGGCATTCAGTACTTC.

Remarks on this clone: One end of the junction varies from germline; a read error may be responsible. The V call is TRBV7-7, the J call TRBJ2-1; no clear D. Germline CDR1 reads SSHAT; CDR2 reads FNYEAQ (reference sequence). This CDR3 is built from 13 residues. The CDR3 sequence: CASSLGVNNEQFF. In nucleotides, the CDR3 is TGTGCTAGCAGCTTAGGAGTAAACAATGAGCAGTTCTTC. The full variable domain, in which reference TRBV7-7 and TRBJ2-1 provide the parts outside the CDR3, is GAGVSQSPRYKVTKRGQDVTLRCDPISSHATLYWYQQALGQGPEFLTYFNYEAQPDKSGLPSDRFSAERPEGSISTLTIQRTEQRDSAMYRCASSLGVNNEQFFGPGTRLTVL.

V is TRBV6-5 and J is TRBJ1-5; D is possibly TRBD1 (6 bases). Germline CDR1 is MNHEY and CDR2 is SVGAGI. The V end was cut by 6 bases, the J end by 1 base, with 13 bases between. This CDR3 region has 15 residues. The CDR3 DNA follows: TGTGCCAGCAGACCTCAGGGGAAAAGCAATCAGCCCCAGCATTTT. The encoded protein is CASRPQGKSNQPQHF.

The chain recombines TRBV20-1 with TRBJ2-1, with D unclear. Between the trimmed V and J ends, which lost 8 bases and 9 bases, there was a span of 14 bases. Germline V gene data show CDR1 as DFQATT and CDR2 as SNEGSKA (reference sequence). This CDR3 contains 11 residues. CDR3 nucleotides: TGCAGTCCCTCGTCGGGTAGTGAGCAGTTCTTC. It codes for CSPSSGSEQFF.

The rearrangement uses TRBV19 and TRBJ1-2; 8 positions agree with TRBD1. CDR3 length equals 14 residues. Germline CDR1 LNHDA, CDR2 SQIVND (reference sequence). The ends lost 1 base at V and 4 bases at J; junction bases unmatched: 2. The DNA of the CDR3 is TGTGCCAGTAGTATAGTACAGGGGGGCTATGGCTACACCTTC. Amino acid sequence: CASSIVQGGYGYTF.

J is TRBJ1-2 and V is TRBV9; maybe TRBD1 (6 bases). The CDR3 is 16 residues long. Trimming pared 0 bases from V and 2 bases from J, leaving 14 bases between. CDR1 is SGDLS, CDR2 YYNGEE, per germline. The CDR3 bases are TGTGCCAGCAGCGTAGGGGTCGGGGGGCTAAACTATGGCTACACCTTC. Its protein product is CASSVGVGGLNYGYTF.

This clone came up once. This chain uses TRBV12-5 with TRBJ1-1; TRBD1 agrees at 7 bases. This CDR3 is built from 15 residues. Germline CDR1 is LGHNT and CDR2 is FRNRAP. The trim removed 7 bases at V and 1 base at J, leaving 9 bases unmatched. CDR3 bases: TGTGCTAGTGCTACAGGGGCCAATTCGAACACTGAAGCTTTCTTT. This gives the protein CASATGANSNTEAFF.

V and J are TRBV9 and TRBJ1-6; TRBD1 aligns across 7 bases. CDR1 and CDR2 from the germline V gene are SGDLS and YYNGEE. J lost 9 bases, V lost 0 bases, and 9 bases had no gene match. This CDR3 comprises 16 residues. In DNA, the CDR3 is TGTGCCAGCAGCGTAGACCCGACAGGGCAGGGTTCACCCCTCCACTTT. Residues: CASSVDPTGQGSPLHF.

In its sample, this clone was seen once. The chain has TRBV10-1 and TRBJ1-5; 12 nucleotides align to TRBD1. CDR3 length equals 17 residues. Germline CDR1 reads WNHNN; CDR2 reads SYGVQD (reference sequence). Trimming at V came to 11 bases and at J to 5 bases, leaving 16 bases not matched to a gene. The CDR3 DNA follows: TGCGCCCGAAGCAGGGGTGGCGGGACAGGGGGCTATCAGCCCCAGCATTTT. It yields the protein CARSRGGGTGGYQPQHF.

The J gene is TRBJ1-1, the V gene TRBV19; tentatively, D is TRBD1 (6 bases). The V gene's germline CDR1 is LNHDA and CDR2 SQIVND (reference sequence). V shed 7 bases and J shed 5 bases, with 14 bases lying between them. CDR3 length: 13 amino acids. The CDR3 here is CASITRTATEAFF. CDR3 coding DNA: TGTGCCAGTATTACTCGGACAGCGACTGAAGCTTTCTTT. The variable domain in full, completed from reference TRBV19 and TRBJ1-1, reads DGGITQSPKYLFRKEGQNVTLSCEQNLNHDAMYWYRQDPGQGLRLIYYSQIVNDFQKGDIAEGYSVSREKKESFPLTVTSAQKNPTAFYLCASITRTATEAFFGQGTRLTVV.

The rearrangement uses TRBV7-9 and TRBJ2-1; 7 positions match TRBD2. Germline V lookup: CDR1 SEHNR, CDR2 FQNEAQ (reference sequence). Trimming cost V 3 bases and J 2 bases; bases outside gene matches: 1. The CDR3 consists of 14 residues. CDR3: CASSLTSPYNEQFF. The CDR3 DNA reads as TGTGCCAGCAGCTTGACTAGCCCCTACAATGAGCAGTTCTTC.

This chain joins TRBV6-5 and TRBJ1-5; 8 bases align to TRBD1. Trimming removed 4 bases from V and 4 bases from J; junction bases left unmatched: 6. Germline-derived CDR1 and CDR2 are MNHEY and SVGAGI. The CDR3 runs 15 residues. Written as DNA, the CDR3 is TGTGCCAGCAGTTCTACAGGGGGTATGAATCAGCCCCAGCATTTT. Amino acids: CASSSTGGMNQPQHF.

The gene calls are TRBV6-2 or TRBV6-3 and TRBJ2-7; 11 nucleotides line up with TRBD1. Germline assignment: CDR1 MNHEY and CDR2 SVGEGT. The CDR3 runs 17 residues. V shed 0 bases and J 3 bases; nucleotides not matched to a gene: 7. The CDR3 nucleotides read TGTGCCAGCAGTTACTCGGACAGGGGGCGCATCGGCTACGAGCAGTACTTC. Protein sequence: CASSYSDRGRIGYEQYF.

J is TRBJ2-1 and V is TRBV18, with 8 bases fitting TRBD2. The CDR3 consists of 15 residues. CDR1 KGHSH and CDR2 LQKENI come from the germline V gene. V lost 6 bases, J lost 10 bases, and 14 bases stayed unmatched. In DNA, the CDR3 is TGTGCCAGCTCCAAATCTTTAGCGGGACTAGACGAGCAGTTCTTC. Its translation is CASSKSLAGLDEQFF.

This chain joins TRBV9 and TRBJ1-3; no clear D. The CDR3 is 14 residues long. Germline V CDR1 and CDR2: SGDLS, YYNGEE. V gave up 0 bases and J gave up 8 bases, with 12 bases separating them. The CDR3 DNA sequence: TGTGCCAGCAGCGTAGCCCGCGCCGGGGACACCATATATTTT. Translation gives CASSVARAGDTIYF.

The V gene is TRBV7-6, the J gene TRBJ2-5, with D possibly being TRBD2 (5 bases). The CDR3 loop spans 16 amino acids. Germline V gene data show CDR1 as SGHVS and CDR2 as FNYEAQ. Trimming removed 1 base from V and 5 bases from J, with 17 bases in between. CDR3 residues: CASSLGGVGVGETQYF. In DNA, the CDR3 is TGTGCCAGCAGCTTAGGCGGAGTCGGGGTAGGGGAGACCCAGTACTTC.

The V gene is TRBV5-6, the J gene TRBJ1-1; TRBD1 aligns across 10 bases. The CDR3 is made up of 14 amino acids. V lost 3 bases to trimming and J lost 5 bases; unmatched junction nucleotides: 4. Germline V lookup: CDR1 SGHDT, CDR2 YYEEEE. CDR3 sequence reads: CASSWDRGSTEAFF. CDR3 DNA sequence: TGTGCCAGCAGCTGGGACAGGGGAAGTACTGAAGCTTTCTTT.

The chain carries TRBV6-4 and TRBJ2-3; 7 bases match TRBD2. With V trimmed by 3 bases and J by 2 bases, 8 bases remained unmatched. Germline V gene sequence: CDR1 MRHNA, CDR2 SNTAGT. The CDR3 has 16 residues. CDR3 sequence (DNA): TGTGCCAGCAGTGAGGCAGGGACTACTCTCACAGATACGCAGTATTTT. Its protein is CASSEAGTTLTDTQYF.

By share, this clone counts as medium-sized. The rearrangement joins TRBV7-3 to TRBJ1-6; D not certain. Germline V gene sequence: CDR1 SGHTA, CDR2 FQGTGA. The CDR3 totals 12 residues. Trimming left V 3 bases short and J 10 bases short, with 7 bases between. The CDR3 DNA follows: TGTGCCAGCAGCTTCTTGGAGTCACCCCTCCACTTT. This encodes CASSFLESPLHF.

The chain joins TRBV7-6 to TRBJ2-2; 9 bases match TRBD2. This CDR3 comprises 17 residues. Germline CDR1 reads SGHVS; CDR2 reads FNYEAQ. Losses at the gene ends were 1 base for V and 4 bases for J; bases not matched to a gene: 7. Written as DNA, the CDR3 is TGTGCCAGCAGCTTAGTAGGCGGGGGGGAATCCACCGGGGAGCTGTTTTTT. Protein sequence: CASSLVGGGESTGELFF.

This chain uses TRBV9 with TRBJ1-2, with 10 bases fitting TRBD1. V lost 3 bases, J lost 10 bases, and 9 bases stayed unmatched. Germline V gene data show CDR1 as SGDLS and CDR2 as YYNGEE. The CDR3 extends over 14 amino acids. The CDR3 protein is CASSAVRDRGHYTF. CDR3 DNA: TGTGCCAGCAGCGCAGTCCGGGACAGGGGACACTACACCTTC.

The gene calls are TRBV6-1 and TRBJ1-6; D not resolved. The germline V gene has CDR1 MNHNS and CDR2 SASEGT. The CDR3 covers 17 residues. V was pared by 0 bases and J by 10 bases, with 19 bases between. The CDR3 DNA sequence: TGTGCCAGCAGTGAAGCGCTCGGGGTGGGAATCCCCTCACCCCTCCACTTT. It codes for CASSEALGVGIPSPLHF.

V and J are TRBV4-3 and TRBJ1-4; TRBD1 matches 7 bases. V lost 4 bases, J lost 7 bases, and 6 bases stayed unmatched. The CDR3 consists of 14 residues. CDR1 is LGHNA, CDR2 YSLEER, per germline. The CDR3 DNA sequence: TGCGCCAGCAGCCGAGGACAGGAAGGTGAAAAACTGTTTTTT. Translation: CASSRGQEGEKLFF.